Listed below are T cell receptor beta chains from one sample, sequenced in a study of cytomegalovirus exposure and HLA in healthy donors. TCRdb keeps only in-frame clones here, not all; method: immunoSEQ multiplex PCR. The data contain some 150,000 clones, approximately 80% of them seen just once; the ten biggest clones take up more than 3.5%. The sample consisted of PBMCs. These TCRs come from a young man in good health and CMV-seropositive. Each CDR3 is given with its conserved first and last residue. Each record gives: CDR3 length, V gene, J gene, D gene, clone size, CDR3 DNA, CDR3 protein. D genes are given only for firm matches. Clone size is stated in some rows and not others, as once, few, many or a class when expanded.

len: 14
v_gene: TRBV10-3
j_gene: TRBJ1-1
d_gene: NA
abundance: NA
CDR3nt: TGTGCCACCGAGAATACAGGGAGTGACACTGAAGCTTTCTTT
CDR3aa: CATENTGSDTEAFF

len: 14
v_gene: TRBV4-1
j_gene: TRBJ2-3
d_gene: NA
abundance: NA
CDR3nt: TGCGCCAGCAGCCAAGAGGGGGCGCGCCCTACGCAGTATTTT
CDR3aa: CASSQEGARPTQYF

len: 16
v_gene: TRBV7-2
j_gene: TRBJ2-7
d_gene: NA
abundance: NA
CDR3nt: TGTGCCAGCAGCTTAGGGAGCGGATCCGACTCCTACGAGCAGTACTTC
CDR3aa: CASSLGSGSDSYEQYF

len: 16
v_gene: TRBV4-1
j_gene: TRBJ2-3
d_gene: TRBD2
abundance: NA
CDR3nt: TGCGCCAGCAGCTCGGGACTAGCGGGGGGCACAGATACGCAGTATTTT
CDR3aa: CASSSGLAGGTDTQYF

len: 15
v_gene: TRBV7-8
j_gene: TRBJ2-1
d_gene: NA
abundance: NA
CDR3nt: TGTGCCAGCACAAAAGGGGCCAACTCCTACAATGAGCAGTTCTTC
CDR3aa: CASTKGANSYNEQFF

len: 15
v_gene: TRBV27
j_gene: TRBJ2-1
d_gene: TRBD2
abundance: NA
CDR3nt: TGTGCCAGCAGCCCCCTCGGGGGGGTGGGTAATGAGCAGTTCTTC
CDR3aa: CASSPLGGVGNEQFF

len: 15
v_gene: TRBV5-4
j_gene: TRBJ2-3
d_gene: NA
abundance: NA
CDR3nt: TGTGCCAGCAGCTTGGTTGACAGGAACACAGATACGCAGTATTTT
CDR3aa: CASSLVDRNTDTQYF

len: 14
v_gene: TRBV5-4
j_gene: TRBJ2-1
d_gene: NA
abundance: NA
CDR3nt: TGTGCCAGCAGCCCGGTCGGTTCCTACAATGAGCAGTTCTTC
CDR3aa: CASSPVGSYNEQFF

len: 16
v_gene: TRBV7-2
j_gene: TRBJ2-7
d_gene: TRBD2
abundance: NA
CDR3nt: TGTGCCAGCAGCCCGGGACTAGCGGGTCCCCCCTACGAGCAGTACTTC
CDR3aa: CASSPGLAGPPYEQYF

len: 15
v_gene: TRBV5-7
j_gene: TRBJ2-7
d_gene: TRBD1
abundance: NA
CDR3nt: TGTGCCAGCAGCTTGGCGAGTAGGGGGCTGTACGAGCAGTACTTC
CDR3aa: CASSLASRGLYEQYF

len: 13
v_gene: TRBV2
j_gene: TRBJ2-7
d_gene: NA
abundance: NA
CDR3nt: TGTGCCAGCAGTGGCGAGGAGACCTACGAGCAGTACTTC
CDR3aa: CASSGEETYEQYF

len: 14
v_gene: TRBV30
j_gene: TRBJ2-7
d_gene: NA
abundance: few
CDR3nt: TGTGCCTGGCCGTGTGCCCCCAGGTCCTACGAGCAGTACTTC
CDR3aa: CAWPCAPRSYEQYF